The next 9 T cell receptor beta chains were all read from a single sample in a study of cytomegalovirus exposure and HLA in healthy donors. Primers included in the PCR were 60 Vbeta and 13 Jbeta primers. Sequencing was performed with immunoSEQ multiplex PCR; in TCRdb, only in-frame clones are kept and a portion is missing. The data show about 110,000 clones, roughly 80% seen once. Material for sequencing was PBMCs. Receptors were obtained from a man aged 55 to 70 in good health and CMV-seronegative.

The rearrangement uses TRBV29-1 and TRBJ2-5, with D maybe TRBD1 (6 bases). V lost 7 bases, J lost 4 bases, and 19 bases lay in between. This CDR3 has 14 amino acids. CDR1 and CDR2 (germline): SQVTM, ANQGSEA. The CDR3 here is CSATEGHIRETQYF. The CDR3 DNA reads TGCAGCGCCACAGAGGGACACATAAGAGAGACCCAGTACTTC.

The chain employs TRBV6-5 and TRBJ2-5; D possibly corresponds to TRBD2 (5 bases). The CDR3 contains 15 residues. V dropped 4 bases and J dropped 4 bases, with 16 bases sitting between them. Germline CDR1 MNHEY, CDR2 SVGAGI. The CDR3 reads CASSFQAERVETQYF. The CDR3 DNA reads TGTGCCAGCAGTTTCCAAGCGGAGAGAGTAGAGACCCAGTACTTC.

The rearrangement uses TRBV20-1 and TRBJ2-7, with a weak D call TRBD1 (6 bases). V was cut by 1 base and J by 6 bases, with 7 bases left in between. The germline gives CDR1 DFQATT, CDR2 SNEGSKA (reference sequence). The CDR3 is 11 amino acids. The CDR3 reads CSARAGVEQYV. CDR3 nucleotides: TGCAGTGCTAGAGCAGGGGTCGAGCAGTACGTC.

The V and J genes are TRBV4-2 and TRBJ2-3, with TRBD2 matching over 9 bases. The trim removed 2 bases at V and 6 bases at J, leaving 6 bases unmatched. This CDR3 has 15 residues. The germline CDR1 and CDR2 sequences are LGHNA and YNFKEQ. The CDR3 sequence: CASSQPSGVRDTQYF. In DNA form, the CDR3 reads TGTGCCAGCAGCCAACCTAGCGGGGTGCGGGATACGCAGTATTTT.

The chain is built from TRBV27 and TRBJ1-1, with D perhaps matching TRBD1 (6 bases). Germline V gene sequence: CDR1 MNHEY, CDR2 SMNVEV (reference sequence). This CDR3 spans 15 amino acids. Trimming stripped 2 bases from V and 0 bases from J, with 10 bases between. DNA of the CDR3: TGTGCCAGCAGTTTAAAGCAGGGGATGAACACTGAAGCTTTCTTT. This encodes CASSLKQGMNTEAFF.

This clone was detected only once. The chain combines TRBV7-3 with TRBJ2-2; 7 bases align to TRBD1. The germline V gene has CDR1 SGHTA and CDR2 FQGTGA. The V gene end was trimmed by 4 bases and the J gene end by 7 bases; junction bases not matched to a gene: 9. The CDR3 is 15 residues long. The CDR3 loop reads CASSSRQGRDGELFF. CDR3 DNA: TGTGCCAGCAGCTCCCGACAGGGAAGGGACGGGGAGCTGTTTTTT. The full variable domain, with the rest looked up from reference TRBV7-3 and TRBJ2-2, is GAGVSQTPSNKVTEKGKYVELRCDPISGHTALYWYRQSLGQGPEFLIYFQGTGAADDSGLPNDRFFAVRPEGSVSTLKIQRTERGDSAVYLCASSSRQGRDGELFFGEGSRLTVL.

V gene TRBV7-2 combines with J gene TRBJ1-1; 8 bases fit TRBD1. CDR3 size: 15 residues. The V segment lost 0 bases and the J segment 5 bases; nucleotides outside the gene matches: 5. Germline V gives CDR1 SGHTA, CDR2 FQGNSA. CDR3 region: CASSLAQYRGTEAFF. The CDR3 region has the DNA TGTGCCAGCAGCTTAGCCCAATACAGGGGGACTGAAGCTTTCTTT. Looking up the rest from reference TRBV7-2 and TRBJ1-1 gives the full variable domain: GAGVSQSPSNKVTEKGKDVELRCDPISGHTALYWYRQSLGQGLEFLIYFQGNSAPDKSGLPSDRFSAERTGGSVSTLTIQRTQQEDSAVYLCASSLAQYRGTEAFFGQGTRLTVV.

This clone was counted a single time. The chain links TRBV9 to TRBJ2-1, with 9 bases that match TRBD2. The CDR3 is 19 residues long. Losses at the gene ends were 0 bases for V and 2 bases for J; bases not matched to a gene: 12. Germline values: CDR1 SGDLS, CDR2 YYNGEE. The CDR3 DNA sequence: TGTGCCAGCAGCGTAGCAGAGGGTAGCGGGGGTCCCCCCTACAATGAGCAGTTCTTC. Amino acid sequence: CASSVAEGSGGPPYNEQFF.

The J gene is TRBJ2-5, the V gene TRBV10-3, with D maybe TRBD2 (5 bases). Germline values: CDR1 ENHRY, CDR2 SYGVKD. The CDR3 is 15 amino acids. V was pared by 0 bases and J by 4 bases, with 12 bases between. The CDR3 DNA follows: TGTGCCATCAGTGAGTCGGGTACTAGAGGAGAGACCCAGTACTTC. Protein: CAISESGTRGETQYF.